The present T cell receptor beta chain was sequenced within a study of control samples from healthy donors and cancer patients. TCRdb's table, derived via immunoSEQ multiplex PCR, lists solely in-frame clones and lacks some. The table shows about 120,000 clones, with 80% to 95% occurring only once. This CDR3 comprises 15 residues. Trimming shortened V by 2 bases and J by 5 bases, and 14 bases separated the two germline ends. Looked up from germline, CDR1 is SGHRS and CDR2 is YFSETQ. Input material: PBMCs. The V gene is TRBV5-1, the J gene TRBJ2-1; D perhaps matches TRBD2 (6 bases). This sequence was found in a man older than 75 with head and neck cancer. The CDR3: CASSFTRGANNEQFF. In DNA, the CDR3 is TGCGCCAGCAGCTTTACCCGCGGGGCAAACAATGAGCAGTTCTTC.